The clone carrying this T cell receptor beta chain was seen a handful of times. The target antigen is unknown. The sample is drawn from a study of identical twins. Study results and limitations: Models predicted less out-of-frame TCR alpha sharing in monozygotic twins than was found. The study found weaker excess twin sharing in beta out-of-frame sequences.

A universal primer site was added by template switching, and unique molecular identifiers were carried by the cDNA. TCRdb redid the calling of the 5' RACE reads with MiXCR, one entry per CDR3 protein. The table lists a few hundred thousand distinct CDR3 sequences, roughly an eighth of them singletons, with 0.8% to 1% in the top ten. Another study also made use of these data, one on yellow fever vaccine responses in identical twins. That work contributes: A vaccine T cell response that seemed partly convergent and partly personalized was reported in twins.

The sequencing sample was made of CD4+ T cells sorted from blood. The origin of this receptor is a woman aged 18 to 35 in good health.

The DNA for the CDR3 is TGCGCCAGCAGTGGGAGTGGAGGGAGCGCTGAAGCTTTCTTT. This encodes CASSGSGGSAEAFF. The gene calls are TRBV10-2 and TRBJ1-1; no definite D call. The V and J ends lost 4 bases and 6 bases respectively, with 15 bases between them. Germline CDR1 and CDR2: WSHSY and SAAADI. The CDR3 is made up of 14 amino acids.